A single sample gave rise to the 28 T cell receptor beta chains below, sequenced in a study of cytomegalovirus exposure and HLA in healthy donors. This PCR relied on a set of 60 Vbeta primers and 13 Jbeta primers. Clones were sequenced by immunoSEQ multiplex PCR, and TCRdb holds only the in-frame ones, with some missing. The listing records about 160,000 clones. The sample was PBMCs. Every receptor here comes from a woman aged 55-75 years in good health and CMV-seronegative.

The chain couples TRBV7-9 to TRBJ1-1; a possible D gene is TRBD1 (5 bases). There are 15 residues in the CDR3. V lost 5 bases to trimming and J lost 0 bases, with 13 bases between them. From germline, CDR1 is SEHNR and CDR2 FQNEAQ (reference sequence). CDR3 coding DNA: TGTGCCAGCAGCCCCGTCCAGGGAATGAACACTGAAGCTTTCTTT. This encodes CASSPVQGMNTEAFF.

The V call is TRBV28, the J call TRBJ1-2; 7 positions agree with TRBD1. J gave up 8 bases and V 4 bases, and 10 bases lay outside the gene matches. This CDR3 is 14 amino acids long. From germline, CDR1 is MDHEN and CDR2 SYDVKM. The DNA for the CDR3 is TGTGCCAGCAGTTCGACAGGGCCCGGGCGAGGCTACACCTTC. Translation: CASSSTGPGRGYTF.

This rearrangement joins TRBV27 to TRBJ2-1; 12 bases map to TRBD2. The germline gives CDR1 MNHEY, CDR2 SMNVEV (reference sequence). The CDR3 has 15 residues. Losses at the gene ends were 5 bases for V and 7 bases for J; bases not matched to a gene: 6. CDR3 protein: CASSPRTSGANEQFF. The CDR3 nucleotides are TGTGCCAGCAGTCCCCGGACTAGCGGGGCTAATGAGCAGTTCTTC.

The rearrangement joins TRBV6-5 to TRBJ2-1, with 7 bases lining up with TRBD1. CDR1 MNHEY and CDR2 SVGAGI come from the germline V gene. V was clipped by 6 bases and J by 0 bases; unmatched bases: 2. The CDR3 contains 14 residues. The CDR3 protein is CASRGQNSYNEQFF. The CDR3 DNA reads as TGTGCCAGCAGGGGACAGAACTCCTACAATGAGCAGTTCTTC.

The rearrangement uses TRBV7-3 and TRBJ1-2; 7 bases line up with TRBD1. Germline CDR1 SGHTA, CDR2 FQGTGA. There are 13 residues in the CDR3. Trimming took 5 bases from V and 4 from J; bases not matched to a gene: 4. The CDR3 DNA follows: TGTGCCAGCAGCGATACAGGGGCCTATGGCTACACCTTC. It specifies CASSDTGAYGYTF.

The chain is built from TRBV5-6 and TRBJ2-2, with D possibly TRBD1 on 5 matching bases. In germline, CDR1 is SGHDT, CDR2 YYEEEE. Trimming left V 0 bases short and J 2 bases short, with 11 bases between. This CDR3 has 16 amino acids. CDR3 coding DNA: TGTGCCAGCAGCTTGGGCCTGACAGTTAACACCGGGGAGCTGTTTTTT. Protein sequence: CASSLGLTVNTGELFF.

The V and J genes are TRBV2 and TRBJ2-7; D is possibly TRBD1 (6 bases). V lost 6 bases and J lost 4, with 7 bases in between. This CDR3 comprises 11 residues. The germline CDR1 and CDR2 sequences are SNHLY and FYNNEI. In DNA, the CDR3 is TGTGCCAGCAGCGGACAGTACGAGCAGTACTTC. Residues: CASSGQYEQYF.

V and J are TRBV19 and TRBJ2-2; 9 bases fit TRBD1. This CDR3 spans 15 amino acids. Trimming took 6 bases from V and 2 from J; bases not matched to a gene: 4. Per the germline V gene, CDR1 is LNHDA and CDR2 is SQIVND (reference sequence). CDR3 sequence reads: CASRTGQGNTGELFF. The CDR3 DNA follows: TGTGCCAGTAGAACGGGACAGGGTAACACCGGGGAGCTGTTTTTT.

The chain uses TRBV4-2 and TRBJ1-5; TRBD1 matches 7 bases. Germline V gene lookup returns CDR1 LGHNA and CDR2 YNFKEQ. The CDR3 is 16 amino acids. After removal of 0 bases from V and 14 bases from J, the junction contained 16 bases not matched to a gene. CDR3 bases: TGTGCCAGCAGCCAAGAATACAGGGGTTCTCCTGTCCCAGAGCATTTT. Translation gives CASSQEYRGSPVPEHF.

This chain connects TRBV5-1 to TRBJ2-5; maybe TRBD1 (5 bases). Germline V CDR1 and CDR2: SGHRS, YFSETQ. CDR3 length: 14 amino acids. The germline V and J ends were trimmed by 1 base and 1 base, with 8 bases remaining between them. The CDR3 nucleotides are TGCGCCAGCAGCTTGTTCGACAGCCAAGAGACCCAGTACTTC. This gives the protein CASSLFDSQETQYF.

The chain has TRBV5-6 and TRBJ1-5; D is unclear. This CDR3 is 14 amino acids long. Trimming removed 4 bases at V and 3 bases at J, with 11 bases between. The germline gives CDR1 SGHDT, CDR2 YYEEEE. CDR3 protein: CASSLRGFNQPQHF. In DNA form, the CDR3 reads TGTGCCAGCAGCCTACGGGGTTTCAATCAGCCCCAGCATTTT.

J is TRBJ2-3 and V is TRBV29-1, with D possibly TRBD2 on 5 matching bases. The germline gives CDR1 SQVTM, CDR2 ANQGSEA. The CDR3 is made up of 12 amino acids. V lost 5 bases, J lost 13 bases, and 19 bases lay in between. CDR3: CSVSYSTGLKYF. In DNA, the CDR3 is TGCAGCGTTAGCTACTCTACCGGACTTAAGTATTTT.

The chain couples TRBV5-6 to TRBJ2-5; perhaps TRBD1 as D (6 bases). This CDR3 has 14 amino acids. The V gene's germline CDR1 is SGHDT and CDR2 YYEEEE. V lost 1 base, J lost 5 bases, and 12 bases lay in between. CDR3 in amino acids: CASSLRGTGETQYF. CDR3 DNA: TGTGCCAGCAGCTTGCGGGGAACAGGGGAGACCCAGTACTTC.

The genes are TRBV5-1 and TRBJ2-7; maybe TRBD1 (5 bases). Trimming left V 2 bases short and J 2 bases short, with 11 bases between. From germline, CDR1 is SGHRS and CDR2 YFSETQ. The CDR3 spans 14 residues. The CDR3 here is CASSFSAGTYEQYF. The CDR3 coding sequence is TGCGCCAGCAGCTTTTCGGCAGGGACCTACGAGCAGTACTTC. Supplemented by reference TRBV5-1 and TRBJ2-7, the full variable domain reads KAGVTQTPRYLIKTRGQQVTLSCSPISGHRSVSWYQQTPGQGLQFLFEYFSETQRNKGNFPGRFSGRQFSNSRSEMNVSTLELGDSALYLCASSFSAGTYEQYFGPGTRLTVT.

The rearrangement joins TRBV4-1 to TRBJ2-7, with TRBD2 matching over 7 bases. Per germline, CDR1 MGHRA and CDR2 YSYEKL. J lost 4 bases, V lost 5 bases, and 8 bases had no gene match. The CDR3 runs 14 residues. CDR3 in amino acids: CASSSGREQYEQYF. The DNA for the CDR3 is TGCGCCAGCAGCTCCGGGCGGGAGCAGTACGAGCAGTACTTC.

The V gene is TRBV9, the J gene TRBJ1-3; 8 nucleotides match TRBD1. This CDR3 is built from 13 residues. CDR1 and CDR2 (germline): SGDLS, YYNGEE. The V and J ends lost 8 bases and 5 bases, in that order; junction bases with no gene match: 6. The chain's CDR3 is CASSDRARNTIYF. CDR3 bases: TGTGCCAGTTCGGACAGGGCGAGAAACACCATATATTTT.

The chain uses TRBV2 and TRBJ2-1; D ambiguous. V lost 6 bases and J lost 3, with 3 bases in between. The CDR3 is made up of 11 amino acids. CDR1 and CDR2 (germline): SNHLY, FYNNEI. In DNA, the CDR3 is TGTGCCAGCAGACTCTACAATGAGCAGTTCTTC. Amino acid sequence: CASRLYNEQFF.

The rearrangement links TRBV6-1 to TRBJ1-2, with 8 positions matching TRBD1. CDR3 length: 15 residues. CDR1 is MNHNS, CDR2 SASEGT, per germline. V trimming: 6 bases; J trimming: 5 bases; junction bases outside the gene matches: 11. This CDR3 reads CASSKEGTGLYGYTF. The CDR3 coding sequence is TGTGCCAGCAGCAAAGAGGGGACAGGCCTTTATGGCTACACCTTC.

CDR3 amino acids: CASRGQGLPNTEAFF. CDR3 in DNA: TGTGCCAGCAGAGGGCAGGGTCTCCCGAACACTGAAGCTTTCTTT. The V gene is TRBV2, the J gene TRBJ1-1, with TRBD1 as a possible D gene (5 bases). V was shortened by 6 bases and J by 1 base, with 15 bases between the two germline ends. This CDR3 is built from 15 residues. Germline CDR1 and CDR2: SNHLY and FYNNEI.

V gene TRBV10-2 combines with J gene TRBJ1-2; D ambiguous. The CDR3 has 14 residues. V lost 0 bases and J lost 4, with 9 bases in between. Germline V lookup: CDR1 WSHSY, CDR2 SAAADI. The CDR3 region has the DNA TGCGCCAGCAGTGAGTCGGCAGGAGGCTATGGCTACACCTTC. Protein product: CASSESAGGYGYTF.

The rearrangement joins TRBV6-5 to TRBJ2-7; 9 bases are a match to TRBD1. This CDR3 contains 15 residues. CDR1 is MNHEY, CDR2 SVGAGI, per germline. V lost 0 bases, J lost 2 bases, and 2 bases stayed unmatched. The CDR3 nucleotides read TGTGCCAGCAGTTACTCGGGGACAGGGCCCTACGAGCAGTACTTC. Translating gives CASSYSGTGPYEQYF.

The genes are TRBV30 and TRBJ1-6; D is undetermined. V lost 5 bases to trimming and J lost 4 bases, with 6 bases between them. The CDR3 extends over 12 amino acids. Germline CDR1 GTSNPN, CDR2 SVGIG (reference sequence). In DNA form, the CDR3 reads TGTGCCTGGGGGAGGTATAATTCACCCCTCCACTTT. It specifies CAWGRYNSPLHF.

CDR3 residues: CASSIDRGHYEQYF. The CDR3 DNA sequence: TGTGCCAGCAGCATTGACAGGGGGCACTACGAGCAGTACTTC. The rearrangement uses TRBV5-4 and TRBJ2-7; 10 bases are shared with TRBD1. Trimming cost V 4 bases and J 3 bases; bases outside gene matches: 4. Germline V lookup: CDR1 SGHNT, CDR2 YYREEE (reference sequence). The CDR3 runs 14 residues.

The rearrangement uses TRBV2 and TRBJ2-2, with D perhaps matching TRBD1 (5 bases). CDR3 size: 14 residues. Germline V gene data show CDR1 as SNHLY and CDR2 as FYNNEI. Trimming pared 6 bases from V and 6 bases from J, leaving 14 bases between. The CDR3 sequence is CASRRGQGAGELFF. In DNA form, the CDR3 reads TGTGCCAGCAGAAGGGGCCAAGGGGCCGGGGAGCTGTTTTTT.

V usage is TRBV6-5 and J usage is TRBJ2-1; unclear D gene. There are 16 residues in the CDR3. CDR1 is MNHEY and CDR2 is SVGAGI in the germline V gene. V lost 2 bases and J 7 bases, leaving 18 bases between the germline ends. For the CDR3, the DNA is TGTGCCAGCAGTTACGGCGGATCGACGGTCTCAAATGAGCAGTTCTTC. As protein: CASSYGGSTVSNEQFF.

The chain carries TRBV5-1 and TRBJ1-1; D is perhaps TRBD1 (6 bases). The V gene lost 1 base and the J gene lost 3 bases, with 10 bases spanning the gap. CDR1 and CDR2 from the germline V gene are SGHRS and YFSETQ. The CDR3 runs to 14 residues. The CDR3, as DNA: TGCGCCAGCAGCTTGCGGAAGGGGGACACTGAAGCTTTCTTT. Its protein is CASSLRKGDTEAFF.

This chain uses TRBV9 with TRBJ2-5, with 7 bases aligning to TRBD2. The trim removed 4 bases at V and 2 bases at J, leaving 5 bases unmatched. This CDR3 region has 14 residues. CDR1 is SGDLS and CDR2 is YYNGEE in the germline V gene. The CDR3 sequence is CASSLSGQQETQYF. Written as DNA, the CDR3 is TGTGCCAGCAGCCTTAGCGGGCAGCAAGAGACCCAGTACTTC.

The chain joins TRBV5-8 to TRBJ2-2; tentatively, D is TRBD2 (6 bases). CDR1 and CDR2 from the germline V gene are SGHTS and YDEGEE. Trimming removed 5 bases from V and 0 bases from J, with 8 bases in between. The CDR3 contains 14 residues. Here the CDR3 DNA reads TGTGCCAGCAGTAGCGGCCCGAACACCGGGGAGCTGTTTTTT. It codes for CASSSGPNTGELFF.